Reported below is one TCR beta chain. The antigen is undetermined. The data derive from a study of cytomegalovirus exposure and HLA in healthy donors. Trimming removed 0 bases from V and 5 bases from J, with 11 bases in between. CDR1 and CDR2 (germline): SGHRS, YFSETQ. The CDR3 spans 14 residues. Study results and caveats: Presence/absence analyses assumed roughly uniform sequencing depth across donors, which may not hold. When analyzed later, a missense DCLRE1C variant was found to be linked to TCR beta V- and J-gene trimming. The study found most TCR sequences rare, yet found some public TCRs in many donors.

Vbeta (60) and Jbeta (13) primers were used in the PCR. Repertoires were generated with immunoSEQ multiplex PCR, while TCRdb's copy carries only in-frame clones and drops some. The sample carries approximately 130,000 clones, roughly 80% recorded once. Sequenced material: PBMCs. The source of this sequence is a man aged 45-60 years in good health and CMV-seronegative. The chain links TRBV5-1 to TRBJ1-1, with D tentatively TRBD1 (5 bases). The CDR3 DNA follows: TGCGCCAGCAGCTTGGTGACAGATCGAACTGAAGCTTTCTTT. It translates to CASSLVTDRTEAFF.